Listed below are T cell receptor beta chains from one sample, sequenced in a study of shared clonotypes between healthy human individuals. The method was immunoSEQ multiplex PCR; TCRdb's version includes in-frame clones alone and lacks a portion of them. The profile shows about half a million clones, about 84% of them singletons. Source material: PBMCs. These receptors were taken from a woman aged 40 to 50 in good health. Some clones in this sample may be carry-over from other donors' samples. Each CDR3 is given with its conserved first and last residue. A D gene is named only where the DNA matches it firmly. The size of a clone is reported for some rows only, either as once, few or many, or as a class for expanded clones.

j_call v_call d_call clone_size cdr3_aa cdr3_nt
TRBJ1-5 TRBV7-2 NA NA CASSPTVNQPQHF TGTGCCAGCAGCCCGACAGTCAATCAGCCCCAGCATTTC
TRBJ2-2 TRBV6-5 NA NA CASSYDRGSGELFF TGTGCCAGCAGTTACGATAGGGGGTCCGGGGAGCTGTTTTTT
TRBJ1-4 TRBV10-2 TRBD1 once CASSEAAHRGSGEKLFF TGCGCCAGCAGTGAAGCCGCCCACAGGGGGTCGGGGGAAAAACTGTTTTTT
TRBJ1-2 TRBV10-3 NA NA CAISRKTVNYGYTF TGTGCCATCAGCCGAAAGACAGTTAACTATGGCTACACCTTC
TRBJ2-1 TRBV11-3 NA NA CASSLTVWNEQFF TGTGCCAGCAGCTTAACCGTTTGGAATGAGCAGTTCTTC
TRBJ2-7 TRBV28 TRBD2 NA CASISVAGAYEQYF TGTGCCAGCATCTCGGTAGCGGGAGCCTACGAGCAGTACTTC
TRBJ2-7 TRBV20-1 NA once CSVQHSYEQYF TGCAGTGTACAGCACTCCTACGAGCAGTACTTC
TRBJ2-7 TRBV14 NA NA CASSQGVIPYEQYF TGTGCCAGCAGCCAAGGGGTCATTCCCTACGAGCAGTACTTC
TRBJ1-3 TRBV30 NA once CACHSSSGNTIYF TGTGCCTGCCACAGCAGTTCTGGAAACACCATATATTTT
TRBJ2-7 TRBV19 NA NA CASSISSQPSYEQYF TGTGCCAGTAGTATTTCCAGTCAACCGTCCTACGAGCAGTACTTC
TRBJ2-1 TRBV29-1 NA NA CSVPDPRGANEQFF TGCAGCGTCCCGGACCCCCGGGGGGCCAATGAGCAGTTCTTC
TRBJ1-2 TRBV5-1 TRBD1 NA CASSPVVQGAVGYTF TGCGCCAGCAGCCCGGTGGTGCAGGGGGCGGTTGGCTACACCTTC
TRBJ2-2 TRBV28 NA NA CASSFRPGELFF TGTGCCAGCAGTTTTAGACCCGGGGAGCTGTTTTTT
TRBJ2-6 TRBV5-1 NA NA CASSFGPLSGANVLTF TGCGCCAGCAGCTTTGGTCCCCTCTCTGGGGCCAACGTCCTGACTTTC
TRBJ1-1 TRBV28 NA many CASSFGVKNFF TGTGCCAGCAGTTTCGGGGTCAAGAATTTCTTT
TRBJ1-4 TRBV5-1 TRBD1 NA CASSAAGTGEKLFF TGCGCCAGCAGCGCAGCCGGGACAGGTGAAAAACTGTTTTTT
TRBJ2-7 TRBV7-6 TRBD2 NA CASSLGQSGLAGYEQYF TGTGCCAGCAGCTTAGGCCAATCGGGACTAGCGGGATACGAGCAGTACTTC
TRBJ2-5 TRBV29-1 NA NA CSASDRNQETQYF TGCAGCGCTAGCGACAGGAACCAAGAGACCCAGTACTTC
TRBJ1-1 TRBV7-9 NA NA CASSLGRANTEAFF TGTGCCAGCAGCTTAGGACGGGCGAACACTGAAGCTTTCTTT
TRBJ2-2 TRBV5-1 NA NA CASSIDTNTGELFF TGCGCCAGCAGCATCGATACGAACACCGGGGAGCTGTTTTTT
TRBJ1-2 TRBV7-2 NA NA CASSTDGSLYGYTF TGTGCCAGCAGCACCGACGGGTCTTTATATGGCTACACCTTC
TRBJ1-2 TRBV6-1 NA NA CASSRSALLNYGYTF TGTGCCAGCAGCCGGTCCGCCCTATTAAACTATGGCTACACCTTC
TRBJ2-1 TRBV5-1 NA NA CASSPDPSSYNEQFF TGCGCCAGCAGCCCTGACCCCAGCTCCTACAATGAGCAGTTCTTC
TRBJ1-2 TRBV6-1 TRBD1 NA CASSEIPGQPMYGYTF TGTGCCAGCAGTGAAATACCGGGACAGCCTATGTATGGCTACACCTTC
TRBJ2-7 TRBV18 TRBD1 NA CASSRGQESSYEQYF TGTGCCAGCTCACGCGGACAGGAAAGCTCCTACGAGCAGTACTTC
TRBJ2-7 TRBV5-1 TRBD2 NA CASSLVLADFTYEQYF TGCGCCAGCAGCTTGGTACTAGCGGATTTCACCTACGAGCAGTACTTC
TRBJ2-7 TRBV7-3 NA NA CASSLAGHYEQYF TGTGCCAGCAGCTTAGCCGGTCACTACGAGCAGTACTTC
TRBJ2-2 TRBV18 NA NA CASSPPVRDTGELFF TGTGCCAGCTCACCACCGGTGCGCGACACCGGGGAGCTGTTTTTT
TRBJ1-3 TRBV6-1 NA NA CASRMGHTIYF TGTGCCAGCAGAATGGGACACACCATATATTTT
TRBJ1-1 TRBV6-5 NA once CASSYGAHTEAFF TGTGCCAGCAGTTACGGGGCCCACACTGAAGCTTTCTTT
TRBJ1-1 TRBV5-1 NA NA CASSSGTPNTEAFF TGCGCCAGCAGCTCCGGGACACCGAACACTGAAGCTTTCTTT